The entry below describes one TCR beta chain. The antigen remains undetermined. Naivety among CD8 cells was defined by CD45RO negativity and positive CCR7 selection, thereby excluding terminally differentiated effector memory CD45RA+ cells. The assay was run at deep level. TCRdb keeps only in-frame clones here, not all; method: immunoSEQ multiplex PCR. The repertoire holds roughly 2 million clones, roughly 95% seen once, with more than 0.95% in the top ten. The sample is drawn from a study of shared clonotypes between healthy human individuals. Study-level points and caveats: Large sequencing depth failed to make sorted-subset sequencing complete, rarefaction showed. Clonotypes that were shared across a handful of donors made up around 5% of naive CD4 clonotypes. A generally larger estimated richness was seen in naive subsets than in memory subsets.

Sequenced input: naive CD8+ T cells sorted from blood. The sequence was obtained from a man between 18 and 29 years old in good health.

The CDR3, as DNA: TGTGCCAGCACCATCAGAAGCCCAGGGACAGGTCTCGGATACGAGCAGTACTTC. Residues: CASTIRSPGTGLGYEQYF. The chain recombines TRBV13 with TRBJ2-7; 8 bases map to TRBD1. The V segment lost 7 bases and the J segment 4 bases; nucleotides outside the gene matches: 21. The CDR3 contains 18 residues. Germline-derived CDR1 and CDR2 are PRHDT and FYEKMQ (reference sequence). Supplemented by reference TRBV13 and TRBJ2-7, the full variable domain reads AAGVIQSPRHLIKEKRETATLKCYPIPRHDTVYWYQQGPGQDPQFLISFYEKMQSDKGSIPDRFSAQQFSDYHSELNMSSLELGDSALYFCASTIRSPGTGLGYEQYFGPGTRLTVT.